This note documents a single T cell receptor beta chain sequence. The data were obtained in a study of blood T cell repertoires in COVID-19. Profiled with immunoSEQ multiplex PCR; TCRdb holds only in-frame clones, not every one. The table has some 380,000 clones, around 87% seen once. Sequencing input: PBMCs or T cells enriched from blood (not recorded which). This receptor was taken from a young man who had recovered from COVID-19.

CDR3 in DNA: TGTGCCAGCAGCCAAGAACCCGGGACTAGCGGTCGGAAGACCCAGTACTTC. Translating it yields CASSQEPGTSGRKTQYF. This chain connects TRBV3-1 (or the pseudogene TRBV3-2) to TRBJ2-5; 11 nucleotides agree with TRBD2. Germline V CDR1 and CDR2: LGHDT, YNNKEL (reference sequence). Unmatched junction bases numbered 9, after V lost 0 bases and J lost 6 bases. The CDR3 runs 17 residues.